The rows below give T cell receptor beta chains drawn from one sample of a study of CD4 T cells in relation to SARS-CoV-2 and coronaviruses. TCRdb keeps only in-frame clones here, not all; method: immunoSEQ multiplex PCR. In the table there are more than 25,000 clones, 72% of which are singletons. No cognate antigen is known for these TCRs. Sample: CD4+ T cells from PBMCs, cultured in vitro. Every receptor here comes from a human donor in good health. Both conserved end residues are trimmed from each CDR3.

J: TRBJ1-3
V: TRBV7-2
CDR3: ASSSSNSGNTIY

J: TRBJ1-6
V: TRBV30
CDR3: AWRGDRGKYNSPLH

J: TRBJ1-1
V: TRBV27
CDR3: ASSPLGQMNTEAF

J: TRBJ2-4
V: TRBV20-1
CDR3: SAGQASIQY

J: TRBJ2-3
V: TRBV6-2/TRBV6-3
CDR3: ASSYPLTSGGITDTQY

J: TRBJ1-2
V: TRBV7-2
CDR3: ASSTRTGWGGYT

J: TRBJ1-5
V: TRBV21-1
CDR3: ASSKRQGKTYSNQPQH

J: TRBJ2-7
V: TRBV4-3
CDR3: ASSYKGEASYEQY

J: TRBJ1-4
V: TRBV23-1
CDR3: ASRSRVCEKLF

J: TRBJ2-1
V: TRBV18
CDR3: ASSPRVADYNEQF

J: TRBJ2-3
V: TRBV5-1
CDR3: ASSLTTDTQY

J: TRBJ1-1
V: TRBV7-2
CDR3: ASSLAAGSNTEAF

J: TRBJ1-2
V: TRBV9
CDR3: ASSVAQGGYT

J: TRBJ1-1
V: TRBV29-1
CDR3: SVESQLNTEAF

J: TRBJ2-3
V: TRBV6-5
CDR3: ASSYRGRGTDTQY

J: TRBJ2-3
V: TRBV5-1
CDR3: ASSSTSRIVAGGRRDTQY

J: TRBJ2-1
V: TRBV13
CDR3: ASSRSSSGSGGSSYNEQF

J: TRBJ1-3
V: TRBV7-7
CDR3: ASSPGGISGNTIY

J: TRBJ2-3
V: TRBV30
CDR3: AWSVGASGRTDTQY

J: TRBJ2-3
V: TRBV5-1
CDR3: ASSSARFTDTQY

J: TRBJ1-2
V: TRBV5-4
CDR3: ASSLPRTGPPNMDT

J: TRBJ2-5
V: TRBV7-8
CDR3: ASSLSPYQETQY

J: TRBJ2-7
V: TRBV7-2
CDR3: ASSPRTSDEQY

J: TRBJ2-1
V: TRBV15
CDR3: ATSSVGYSSYNEQF

J: TRBJ2-3
V: TRBV5-1
CDR3: ASSLSGYGDTQY

J: TRBJ1-1
V: TRBV4-3
CDR3: ASSQDGRGAHTEAF

J: TRBJ1-5
V: TRBV2
CDR3: ASNGAHSNQPQH

J: TRBJ1-6
V: TRBV25-1
CDR3: ASSESSSYNSPLH

J: TRBJ2-6
V: TRBV29-1
CDR3: SVEDQGFGANVLT

J: TRBJ2-7
V: TRBV5-6
CDR3: ASSLTGFYEQY

J: TRBJ2-3
V: TRBV4-3
CDR3: ASSQAGGGSTDTQY

J: TRBJ1-3
V: TRBV30
CDR3: AWSVTGSGNTIY

J: TRBJ1-1
V: TRBV6-4
CDR3: ASSDSARVNTEAF

J: TRBJ2-7
V: TRBV18
CDR3: ASSLGTSGSYEQY

J: TRBJ2-7
V: TRBV11-3
CDR3: ASSFLRGPYEQY

J: TRBJ2-1
V: TRBV4-2
CDR3: ASSPRTSGRGGFYNEQF

J: TRBJ2-3
V: TRBV5-1
CDR3: ASSYSGREGTDTQY

J: TRBJ1-5
V: TRBV4-2
CDR3: ASSQTGENQPQH

J: TRBJ1-3
V: TRBV15
CDR3: ATSRVRGDTIY

J: TRBJ2-7
V: TRBV19
CDR3: ASSGGGREQY

J: TRBJ1-1
V: TRBV1
CDR3: TSSQRTPNTEAF

J: TRBJ2-3
V: TRBV19
CDR3: ASSPRRAGKATQY

J: TRBJ2-1
V: TRBV5-4
CDR3: ASSPENRVNEQF

J: TRBJ1-5
V: TRBV5-1
CDR3: ASSLGGGQPQH

J: TRBJ1-2
V: TRBV20-1
CDR3: SASGISFRGTNYGYT

J: TRBJ2-6
V: TRBV9
CDR3: ASSRGGSGANVLT

J: TRBJ1-6
V: TRBV12-3/TRBV12-4
CDR3: ASSFSSSPLH

J: TRBJ1-1
V: TRBV5-1
CDR3: ASRSVPNTEAF

J: TRBJ2-5
V: TRBV9
CDR3: ASSVGTAAGGTQY

J: TRBJ1-6
V: TRBV7-6
CDR3: ASSLSRANSPLH

J: TRBJ2-5
V: TRBV5-4
CDR3: ASSLAGTLETQY

J: TRBJ2-1
V: TRBV4-3
CDR3: ASSQEPSAHNEQF

J: TRBJ2-3
V: TRBV9
CDR3: ASSVDPGTGGQDTQY

J: TRBJ2-2
V: TRBV3-1/TRBV3-2
CDR3: ASSQEGGGPRGTGELF

J: TRBJ2-1
V: TRBV7-8
CDR3: ASSRGFKNEQF